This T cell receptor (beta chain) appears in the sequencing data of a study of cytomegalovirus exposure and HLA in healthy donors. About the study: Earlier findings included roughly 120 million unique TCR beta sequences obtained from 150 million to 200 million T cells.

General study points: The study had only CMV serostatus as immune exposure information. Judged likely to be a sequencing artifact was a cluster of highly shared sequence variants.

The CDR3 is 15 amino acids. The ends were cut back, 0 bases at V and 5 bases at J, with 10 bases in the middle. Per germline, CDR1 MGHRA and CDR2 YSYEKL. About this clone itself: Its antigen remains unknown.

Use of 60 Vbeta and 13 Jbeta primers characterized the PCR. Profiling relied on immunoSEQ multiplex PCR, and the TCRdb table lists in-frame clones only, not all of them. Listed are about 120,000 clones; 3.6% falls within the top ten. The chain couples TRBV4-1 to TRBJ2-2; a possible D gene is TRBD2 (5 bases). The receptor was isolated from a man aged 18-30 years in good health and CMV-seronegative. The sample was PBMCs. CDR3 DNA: TGCGCCAGCAGCCAAGATGTAGGGAGAACCGGGGAGCTGTTTTTT. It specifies CASSQDVGRTGELFF.